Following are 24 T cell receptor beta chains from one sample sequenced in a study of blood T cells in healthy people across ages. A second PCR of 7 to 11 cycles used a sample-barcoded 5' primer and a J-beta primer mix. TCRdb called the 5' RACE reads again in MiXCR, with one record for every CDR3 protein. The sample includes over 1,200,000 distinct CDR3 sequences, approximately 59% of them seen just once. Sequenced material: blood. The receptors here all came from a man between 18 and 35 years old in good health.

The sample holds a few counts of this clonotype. CDR3 residues: CAISSGTSNTGELFF. The CDR3 nucleotides read TGTGCCATCAGTTCCGGGACGTCGAACACCGGGGAGCTGTTTTTT. The J gene is TRBJ2-2, the V gene TRBV10-3, with D perhaps being TRBD1 or TRBD2 (5 bases each). V was shortened by 5 bases and J by 0 bases, with 10 bases between the two germline ends. CDR3 length equals 15 residues. The germline V gene has CDR1 ENHRY and CDR2 SYGVKD.

The CDR3 DNA sequence: TGCGCCAGCAGAACCGGGACAGGGGCGCCCACTGAAGCTTTCTTT. This sequence encodes CASRTGTGAPTEAFF. This chain connects TRBV10-2 to TRBJ1-1; TRBD1 agrees at 10 bases. The CDR3 sequence is 15 residues long. With 6 bases clipped from V and 4 bases from J, the junction kept 8 bases outside the gene matches. The germline V gene has CDR1 WSHSY and CDR2 SAAADI.

The CDR3 loop reads CASSPLQGAYPHQETQYF. Written as DNA, the CDR3 is TGTGCCAGCAGCCCCTTACAGGGGGCCTACCCTCACCAAGAGACCCAGTACTTC. The rearrangement uses TRBV7-9 and TRBJ2-5; 9 nucleotides match TRBD1. Trimming cost V 5 bases and J 0 bases; bases outside gene matches: 13. CDR3 size: 18 residues. Looked up from germline, CDR1 is SEHNR and CDR2 is FQNEAQ (reference sequence).

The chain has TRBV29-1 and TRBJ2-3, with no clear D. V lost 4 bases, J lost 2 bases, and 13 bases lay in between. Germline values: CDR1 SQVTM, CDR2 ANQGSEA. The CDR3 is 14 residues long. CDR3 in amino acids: CSVVRFQATDTQYF. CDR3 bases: TGCAGCGTTGTTCGGTTCCAGGCCACAGATACGCAGTATTTT.

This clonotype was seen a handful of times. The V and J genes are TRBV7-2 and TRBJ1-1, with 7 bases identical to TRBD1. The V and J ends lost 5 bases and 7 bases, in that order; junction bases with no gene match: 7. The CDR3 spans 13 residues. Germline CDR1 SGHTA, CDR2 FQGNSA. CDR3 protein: CASSRGQAVEAFF. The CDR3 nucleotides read TGTGCCAGCAGCCGCGGACAGGCCGTTGAAGCTTTCTTT.

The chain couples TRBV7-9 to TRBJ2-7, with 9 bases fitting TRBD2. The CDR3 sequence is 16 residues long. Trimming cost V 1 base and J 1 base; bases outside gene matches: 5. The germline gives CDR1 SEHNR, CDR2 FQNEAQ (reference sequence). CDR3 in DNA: TGTGCCAGCAGCTTAGTCGATAGCGGGAGTTCCTACGAGCAGTACTTC. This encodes CASSLVDSGSSYEQYF.

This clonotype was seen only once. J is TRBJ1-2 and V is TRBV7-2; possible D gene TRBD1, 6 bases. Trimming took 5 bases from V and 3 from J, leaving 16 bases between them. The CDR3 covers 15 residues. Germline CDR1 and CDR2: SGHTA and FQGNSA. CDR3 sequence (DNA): TGTGCCAGCAGCGAAAGACAGGACAATTACTATGGCTACACCTTC. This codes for CASSERQDNYYGYTF.

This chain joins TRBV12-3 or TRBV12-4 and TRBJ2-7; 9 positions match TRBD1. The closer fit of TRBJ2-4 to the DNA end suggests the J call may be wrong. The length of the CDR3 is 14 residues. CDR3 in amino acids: CASRDGTGFNIQYF. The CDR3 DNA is TGTGCCAGCAGGGACGGGACAGGGTTTAACATTCAGTACTTC.

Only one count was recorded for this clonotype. CDR3 loop: CASSLGPTGIETQYF. CDR3 sequence (DNA): TGTGCCAGCAGCTTAGGACCCACGGGGATCGAGACCCAGTACTTC. This rearrangement joins TRBV7-9 to TRBJ2-4; possible D gene TRBD2, 5 bases. The DNA end is more similar to TRBJ2-5, so the J call may be wrong. In germline, CDR1 is SEHNR, CDR2 FQNEAQ (reference sequence). This CDR3 has 15 amino acids.

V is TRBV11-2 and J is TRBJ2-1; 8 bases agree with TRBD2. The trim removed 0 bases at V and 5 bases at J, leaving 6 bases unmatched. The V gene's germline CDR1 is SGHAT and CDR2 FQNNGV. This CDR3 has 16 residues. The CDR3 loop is CASSLDLFGGDNEQFF. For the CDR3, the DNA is TGTGCCAGCAGCTTAGATCTATTCGGGGGGGACAATGAGCAGTTCTTC.

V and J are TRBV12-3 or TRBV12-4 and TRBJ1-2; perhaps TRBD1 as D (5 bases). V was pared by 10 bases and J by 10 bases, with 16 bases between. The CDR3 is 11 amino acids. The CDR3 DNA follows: TGTGCCAACAGGTCCGAGGGAGTCTACACCTTC. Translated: CANRSEGVYTF.

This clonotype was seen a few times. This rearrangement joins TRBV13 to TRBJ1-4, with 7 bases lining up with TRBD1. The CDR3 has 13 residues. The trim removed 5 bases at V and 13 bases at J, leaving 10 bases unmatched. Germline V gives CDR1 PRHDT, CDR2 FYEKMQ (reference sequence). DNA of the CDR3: TGTGCCAGCAGCCCGAGGGGGCGCGGGGGACTGTTTTTT. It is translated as CASSPRGRGGLFF.

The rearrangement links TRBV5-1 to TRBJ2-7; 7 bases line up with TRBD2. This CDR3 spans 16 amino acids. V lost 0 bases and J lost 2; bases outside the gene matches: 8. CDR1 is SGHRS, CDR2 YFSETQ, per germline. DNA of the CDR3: TGCGCCAGCAGCTTGGTCGGCAGCGGGAACCCCTACGAGCAGTACTTC. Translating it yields CASSLVGSGNPYEQYF.

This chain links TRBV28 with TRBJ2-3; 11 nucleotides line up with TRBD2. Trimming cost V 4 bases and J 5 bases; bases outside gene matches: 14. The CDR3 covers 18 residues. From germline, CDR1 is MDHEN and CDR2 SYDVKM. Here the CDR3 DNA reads TGTGCCAGCAGTTCCCGTGTAACGATAGCGGGGGGGCAAGATACGCAGTATTTT. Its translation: CASSSRVTIAGGQDTQYF.

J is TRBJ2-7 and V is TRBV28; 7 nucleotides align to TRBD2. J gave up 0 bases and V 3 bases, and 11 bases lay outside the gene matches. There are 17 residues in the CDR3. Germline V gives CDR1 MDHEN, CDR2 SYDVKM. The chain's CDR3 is CASSFSPNGDYSYEQYF. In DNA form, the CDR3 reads TGTGCCAGCAGTTTCTCACCTAACGGGGACTACTCCTACGAGCAGTACTTC.

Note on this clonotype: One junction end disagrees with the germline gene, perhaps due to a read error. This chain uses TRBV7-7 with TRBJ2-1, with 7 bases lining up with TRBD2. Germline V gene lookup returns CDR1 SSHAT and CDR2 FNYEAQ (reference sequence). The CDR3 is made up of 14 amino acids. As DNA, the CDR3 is TGTGCTAGCAGCACCACGACTAGCTCCTCTGAGCAGTTCTTC. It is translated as CASSTTTSSSEQFF.

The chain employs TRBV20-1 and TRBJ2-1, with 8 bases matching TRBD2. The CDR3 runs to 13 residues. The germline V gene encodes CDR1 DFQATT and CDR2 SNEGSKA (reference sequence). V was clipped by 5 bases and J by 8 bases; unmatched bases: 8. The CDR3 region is CSAGGLGLHEQFF. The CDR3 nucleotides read TGCAGTGCTGGGGGACTAGGGCTTCATGAGCAGTTCTTC.

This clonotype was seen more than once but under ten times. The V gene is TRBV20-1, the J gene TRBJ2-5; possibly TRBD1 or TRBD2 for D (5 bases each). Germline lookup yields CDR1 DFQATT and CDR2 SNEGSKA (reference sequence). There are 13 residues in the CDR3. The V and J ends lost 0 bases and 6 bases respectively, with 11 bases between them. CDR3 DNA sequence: TGCAGTGCTAGAGATGGGTCGGGACAGACCCAGTACTTC. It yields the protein CSARDGSGQTQYF.

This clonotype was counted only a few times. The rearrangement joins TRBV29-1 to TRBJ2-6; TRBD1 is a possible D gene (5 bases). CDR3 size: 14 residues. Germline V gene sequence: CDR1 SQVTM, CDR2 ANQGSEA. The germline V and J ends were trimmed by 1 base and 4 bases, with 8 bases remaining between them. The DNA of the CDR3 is TGCAGCGTTGAAGGGGGCGACGGGGCCAACGTCCTGACTTTC. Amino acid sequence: CSVEGGDGANVLTF.

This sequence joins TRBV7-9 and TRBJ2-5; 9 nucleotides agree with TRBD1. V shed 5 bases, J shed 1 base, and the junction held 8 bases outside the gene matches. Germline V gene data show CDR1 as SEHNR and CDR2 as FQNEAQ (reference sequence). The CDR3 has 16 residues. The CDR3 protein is CASSTRDRVPQETQYF. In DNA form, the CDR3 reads TGTGCCAGCAGCACCCGGGACAGGGTCCCCCAAGAGACCCAGTACTTC. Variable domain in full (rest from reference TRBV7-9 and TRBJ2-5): DTGVSQNPRHKITKRGQNVTFRCDPISEHNRLYWYRQTLGQGPEFLTYFQNEAQLEKSRLLSDRFSAERPKGSFSTLEIQRTEQGDSAMYLCASSTRDRVPQETQYFGPGTRLLVL.

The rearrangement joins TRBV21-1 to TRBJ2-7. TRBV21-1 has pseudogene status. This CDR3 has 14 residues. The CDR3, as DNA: TGTGCCAGCAGCAAAGAGAAAGGGGCCCACGAGCAGTACTTC. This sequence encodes CASSKEKGAHEQYF.

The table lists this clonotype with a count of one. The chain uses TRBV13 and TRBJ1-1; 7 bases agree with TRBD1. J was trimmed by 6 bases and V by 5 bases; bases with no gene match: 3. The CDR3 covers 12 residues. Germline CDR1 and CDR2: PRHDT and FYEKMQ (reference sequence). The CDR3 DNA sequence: TGTGCCAGCAGCATTAGGGGGCCTGAAGCTTTCTTT. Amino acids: CASSIRGPEAFF.

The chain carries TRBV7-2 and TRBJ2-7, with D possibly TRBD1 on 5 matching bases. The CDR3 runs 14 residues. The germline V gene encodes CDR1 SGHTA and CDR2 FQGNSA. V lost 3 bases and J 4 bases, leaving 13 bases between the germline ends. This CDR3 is CASSFRQGRYEQYF. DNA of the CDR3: TGTGCCAGCAGCTTTCGGCAGGGTCGGTACGAGCAGTACTTC.

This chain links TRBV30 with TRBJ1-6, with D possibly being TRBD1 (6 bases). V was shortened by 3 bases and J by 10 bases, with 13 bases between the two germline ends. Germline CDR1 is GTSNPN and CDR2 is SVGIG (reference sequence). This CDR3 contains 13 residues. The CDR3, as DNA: TGTGCCTGGAGAACGGACAGCGACTCACCCCTCCACTTT. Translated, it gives CAWRTDSDSPLHF.